Sequencing of this T cell receptor beta chain was carried out in a study of blood T cell repertoires in COVID-19. Study summary: Nucleic acid was either cDNA or gDNA, and it came from T cells, B-cell-depleted T cells, or PBMCs.

Generated by immunoSEQ multiplex PCR, the TCRdb table keeps only in-frame clones and is missing some. The data hold 330,000 or so clones, with 92% observed a single time. V lost 2 bases, J lost 1 base, and 3 bases stayed unmatched. The germline V gene encodes CDR1 SGHNT and CDR2 YENEEA. The length of the CDR3 is 15 residues. The receptor was derived from a woman aged 30 to 39 who had recovered from COVID-19. Sequenced input: PBMCs or T cells enriched from blood (not recorded which). The chain combines TRBV11-3 with TRBJ1-1, with TRBD1 matching over 8 bases. The CDR3 DNA follows: TGTGCCAGCAGCTTATCTGGGACAGGGAACACTGAAGCTTTCTTT. It codes for CASSLSGTGNTEAFF.